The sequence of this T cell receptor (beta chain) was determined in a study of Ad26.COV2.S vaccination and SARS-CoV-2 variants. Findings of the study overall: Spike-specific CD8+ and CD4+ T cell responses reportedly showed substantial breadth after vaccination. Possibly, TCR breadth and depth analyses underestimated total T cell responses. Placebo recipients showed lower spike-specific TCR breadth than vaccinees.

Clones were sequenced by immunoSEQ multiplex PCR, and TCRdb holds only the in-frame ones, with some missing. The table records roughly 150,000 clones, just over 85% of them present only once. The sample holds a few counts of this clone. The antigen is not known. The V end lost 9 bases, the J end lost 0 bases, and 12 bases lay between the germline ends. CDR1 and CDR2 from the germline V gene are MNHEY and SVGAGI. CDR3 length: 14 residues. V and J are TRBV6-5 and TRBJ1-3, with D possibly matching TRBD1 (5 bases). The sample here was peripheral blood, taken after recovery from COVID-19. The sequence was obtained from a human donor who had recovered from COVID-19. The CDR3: CASRYRSSGNTIYF. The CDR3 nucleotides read TGTGCCAGTAGGTACAGGAGCTCTGGAAACACCATATATTTT.